This T cell receptor (beta chain) was observed in a study of follicular helper T cells after annual influenza vaccination. Notes on the study in general: ICOS-CD38- cTfh most often held earlier Day 7 ICOS+CD38+ clones.

The data were produced by immunoSEQ multiplex PCR, yet TCRdb's version contains in-frame clones alone and is incomplete. The data contain approximately 7,400 clones, less than 85% of them seen just once; the ten biggest clones take up about 2%. Time point of the sample: 2014-2015 season, 7 days after vaccination. Each time point used about 35 to 100 mL of blood. ICOS+CD38+ and ICOS-CD38- fractions were sorted from non-naive CD4+CXCR5+PD-1+ cells. Trimming removed 3 bases from V and 0 bases from J, with 9 bases in between. Per germline, CDR1 SGDLS and CDR2 YYNGEE. CDR3 length equals 14 residues. Concerning this clone: Antigen unknown.

The rearrangement uses TRBV9 and TRBJ1-1; D is possibly TRBD1 (6 bases). The sequence was collected from an adult who received the influenza vaccine. The sample was CXCR5+ CD38- circulating T follicular helper cells from blood, taken 7 days after influenza vaccination. Subset: circulating Tfh, non-naive CD4+CXCR5+PD-1+ (ICOS+CD38+ or ICOS-CD38-). The CDR3 DNA is TGTGCCAGCAGCGCCGGGACACTGAACACTGAAGCTTTCTTT. Amino acids: CASSAGTLNTEAFF.